This TCR beta chain was identified in a study of blood T cell repertoires in COVID-19. In the study overall: Donors in the United States, Italy and Spain gave samples during acute or convalescent COVID-19. Sample material is recorded as cDNA or gDNA derived from T cells, B-cell-depleted T cells, or PBMCs.

In this sample, this clone turned up once. The sample carries other DNA sequences with the same CDR3. In the authors' methods: Using reference gene primer amplification, nucleated cell counts were estimated. Data came from immunoSEQ multiplex PCR; TCRdb stores just in-frame clones and leaves some out. V and J calls plus clone size are reproduced from that table; the DNA served to infer D and trimming. The sample consists of fewer than 500,000 clones, approximately 89% of them appearing once. Trimming removed 2 bases at V and 8 bases at J, with 15 bases between. CDR3 length: 15 residues. CDR1 is ENHRY, CDR2 SYGVKD, per germline. Cohort 3 recovery required two negative PCRs, clearance, or symptom resolution.

What was sequenced was PBMCs or T cells enriched from blood (not recorded which). This TCR was recovered from a man under 40 who had recovered from COVID-19. The V and J genes are TRBV10-3 and TRBJ1-4; TRBD1 is a possible D gene (6 bases). The DNA for the CDR3 is TGTGCCATCAGTGAGAGCGGGGGGCTCGGGGAAAAACTGTTTTTT. It codes for CAISESGGLGEKLFF.